These 10 T cell receptor beta chains were all obtained from the same sample, sequenced in a study of T-cell reconstitution after alpha-beta-depleted transplantation in children. The TCRbeta library was prepared with unique molecular identifiers. In TCRdb, the PCR reads were re-called with MiXCR into one record per CDR3 protein. The profile shows 440,000 or so distinct CDR3 sequences, 43% of them singletons. Sequenced material: PBMCs, taken before TCRalphabeta/CD19-depleted stem cell transplant. The receptors derive from a girl aged 2 to 9 with aplastic anemia, due to receive a stem cell transplant.

This rearrangement joins TRBV20-1 to TRBJ2-1; TRBD2 matches at 7 bases. Germline trimming cut 6 bases from V and 0 bases from J; bases unmatched to any gene: 11. CDR3 size: 16 residues. Germline CDR1 DFQATT, CDR2 SNEGSKA (reference sequence). The CDR3 region is CSAQPQAGISYNEQFF. Written as DNA, the CDR3 is TGCAGTGCCCAACCTCAAGCGGGAATCTCCTACAATGAGCAGTTCTTC.

This sequence joins TRBV30 and TRBJ2-1; possible D gene TRBD1, 5 bases. Looked up from germline, CDR1 is GTSNPN and CDR2 is SVGIG (reference sequence). CDR3 size: 12 residues. V shed 1 base and J shed 6 bases, with 7 bases lying between them. The CDR3 DNA follows: TGTGCCTGGAGTGCAAGGGGCAATGAGCAGTTCTTC. Translating gives CAWSARGNEQFF. Looking up the rest from reference TRBV30 and TRBJ2-1 gives the full variable domain: SQTIHQWPATLVQPVGSPLSLECTVEGTSNPNLYWYRQAAGRGLQLLFYSVGIGQISSEVPQNLSASRPQDRQFILSSKKLLLSDSGFYLCAWSARGNEQFFGPGTRLTVL.

This clonotype has just a few counts. This chain links TRBV20-1 with TRBJ1-1; D gene ambiguous. Trimming took 1 base from V and 0 from J, leaving 12 bases between them. The CDR3 is 15 residues long. Per the germline V gene, CDR1 is DFQATT and CDR2 is SNEGSKA (reference sequence). The CDR3 DNA sequence: TGCAGTGCTAGAGCCTGGGTGGGAGTGAACACTGAAGCTTTCTTT. Its translation is CSARAWVGVNTEAFF.

The chain carries TRBV6-5 and TRBJ2-3; 7 nucleotides align to TRBD1. The junction had 8 bases not matched to a gene; V was cut back by 3 bases and J by 2 bases. The length of the CDR3 is 16 residues. Germline values: CDR1 MNHEY, CDR2 SVGAGI. CDR3 amino acids: CASSYSPGTVTDTQYF. The CDR3 coding sequence is TGTGCCAGCAGTTATTCTCCCGGGACAGTCACAGATACGCAGTATTTT.

This clonotype has only a few counts. The V call is TRBV10-3, the J call TRBJ2-7, with D hard to call. Trimming removed 2 bases from V and 0 bases from J, with 14 bases in between. In germline, CDR1 is ENHRY, CDR2 SYGVKD. This CDR3 has 16 amino acids. The DNA for the CDR3 is TGTGCCATCAGTGAGAGGGCAACCAGGAGCTCCTACGAGCAGTACTTC. Protein: CAISERATRSSYEQYF.

This clonotype appeared many times. V is TRBV12-3 or TRBV12-4 and J is TRBJ2-3, with 8 bases lining up with TRBD2. V gave up 2 bases and J gave up 6 bases; unmatched junction bases: 7. The CDR3 consists of 15 residues. The DNA for the CDR3 is TGTGCCAGCAGTTTACGGGCCAGCGGGAGCGATACGCAGTATTTT. This translates into CASSLRASGSDTQYF.

The chain uses TRBV29-1 and TRBJ2-1; 10 bases align to TRBD2. Germline V gene data show CDR1 as SQVTM and CDR2 as ANQGSEA. The CDR3 runs to 14 residues. V lost 7 bases to trimming and J lost 4 bases; unmatched junction nucleotides: 7. The CDR3 sequence is CSAKLAGPYNEQFF. CDR3 DNA: TGCAGCGCAAAACTAGCGGGGCCTTACAATGAGCAGTTCTTC.

The chain combines TRBV4-2 with TRBJ1-1; the D is unclear. V dropped 1 base and J dropped 4 bases, with 16 bases sitting between them. The V gene's germline CDR1 is LGHNA and CDR2 YNFKEQ. This CDR3 has 16 residues. CDR3: CASSQVVAQAGTEAFF. DNA of the CDR3: TGTGCCAGCAGCCAAGTTGTCGCGCAGGCCGGCACTGAAGCTTTCTTT.

This clonotype was observed at least ten times. This chain connects TRBV4-2 to TRBJ1-2; D is possibly TRBD1 (5 bases). CDR1 is LGHNA and CDR2 is YNFKEQ in the germline V gene. The CDR3 spans 15 residues. The germline V and J ends were trimmed by 4 bases and 2 bases, with 14 bases remaining between them. The CDR3 spells CASSRSTGTNYGYTF. The CDR3 nucleotides are TGTGCCAGCAGCCGAAGCACCGGGACCAACTATGGCTACACCTTC.

Notes on this clonotype: Compared with germline, one end of the junction differs, possibly owing to a read error. The chain joins TRBV3-1 to TRBJ1-6, with 7 bases identical to TRBD1. Germline V lookup: CDR1 LGHDT, CDR2 YNNKEL (reference sequence). The CDR3 sequence is 15 residues long. CDR3 nucleotide sequence: TGTGCCAGCAGCCCCCGGGACAGAAATAATTCACCCATCCACTTT. Encoded protein: CASSPRDRNNSPIHF.